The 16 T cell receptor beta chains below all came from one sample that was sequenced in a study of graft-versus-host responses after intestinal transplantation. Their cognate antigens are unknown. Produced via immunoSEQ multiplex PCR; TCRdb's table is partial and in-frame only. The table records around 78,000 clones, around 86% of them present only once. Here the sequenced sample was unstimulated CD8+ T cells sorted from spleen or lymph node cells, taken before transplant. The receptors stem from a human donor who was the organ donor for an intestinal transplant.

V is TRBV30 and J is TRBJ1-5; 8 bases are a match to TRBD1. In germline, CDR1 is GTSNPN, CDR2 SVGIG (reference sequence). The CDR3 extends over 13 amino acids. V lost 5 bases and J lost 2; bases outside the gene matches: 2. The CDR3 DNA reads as TGTGCCTGGGGGGGACAGGGCAATCAGCCCCAGCATTTT. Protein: CAWGGQGNQPQHF. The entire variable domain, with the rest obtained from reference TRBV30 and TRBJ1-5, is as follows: SQTIHQWPATLVQPVGSPLSLECTVEGTSNPNLYWYRQAAGRGLQLLFYSVGIGQISSEVPQNLSASRPQDRQFILSSKKLLLSDSGFYLCAWGGQGNQPQHFGDGTRLSIL.

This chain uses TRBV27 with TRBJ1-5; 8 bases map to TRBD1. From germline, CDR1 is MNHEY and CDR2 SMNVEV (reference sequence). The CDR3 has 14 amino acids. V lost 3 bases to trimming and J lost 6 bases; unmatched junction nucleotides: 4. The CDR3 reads CASSFTGGGQPQHF. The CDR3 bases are TGTGCCAGCAGTTTTACAGGGGGTGGTCAGCCCCAGCATTTT.

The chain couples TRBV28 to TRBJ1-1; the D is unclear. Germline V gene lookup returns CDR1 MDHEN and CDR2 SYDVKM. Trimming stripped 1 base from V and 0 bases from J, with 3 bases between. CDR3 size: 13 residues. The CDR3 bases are TGTGCCAGCAGTTTATCGCTGAACACTGAAGCTTTCTTT. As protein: CASSLSLNTEAFF.

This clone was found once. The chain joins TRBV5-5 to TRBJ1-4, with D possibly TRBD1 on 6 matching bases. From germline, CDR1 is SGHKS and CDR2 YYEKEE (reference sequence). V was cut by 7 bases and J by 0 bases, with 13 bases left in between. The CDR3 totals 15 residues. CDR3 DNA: TGTGCCAGCTCGAGGGGGGGCGCAACTAATGAAAAACTGTTTTTT. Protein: CASSRGGATNEKLFF.

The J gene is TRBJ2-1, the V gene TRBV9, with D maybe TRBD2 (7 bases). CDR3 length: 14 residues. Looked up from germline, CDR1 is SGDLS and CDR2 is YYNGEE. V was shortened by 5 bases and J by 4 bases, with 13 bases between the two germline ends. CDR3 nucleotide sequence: TGTGCCAGCAGTGGGGGGGGGCTTTACAATGAGCAGTTCTTC. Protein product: CASSGGGLYNEQFF.

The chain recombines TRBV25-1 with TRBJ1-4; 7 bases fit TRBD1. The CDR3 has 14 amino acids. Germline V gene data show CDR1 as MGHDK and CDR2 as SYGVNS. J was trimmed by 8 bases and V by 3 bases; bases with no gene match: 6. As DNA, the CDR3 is TGTGCCAGCAGTGACAGACAGGGTGCCGAAAAACTGTTTTTT. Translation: CASSDRQGAEKLFF.

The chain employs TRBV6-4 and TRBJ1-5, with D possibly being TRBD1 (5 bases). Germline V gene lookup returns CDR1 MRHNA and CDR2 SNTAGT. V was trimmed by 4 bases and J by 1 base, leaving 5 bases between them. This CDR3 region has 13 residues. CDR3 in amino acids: CASSAGSNQPQHF. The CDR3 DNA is TGTGCCAGCAGTGCAGGGAGCAATCAGCCCCAGCATTTT.

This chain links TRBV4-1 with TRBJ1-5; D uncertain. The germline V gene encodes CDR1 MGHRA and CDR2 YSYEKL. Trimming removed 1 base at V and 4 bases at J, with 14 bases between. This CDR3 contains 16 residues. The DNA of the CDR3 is TGCGCCAGCAGCCAAGGAGAAAGGTCTTTAAATCAGCCCCAGCATTTT. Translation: CASSQGERSLNQPQHF.

CDR3 residues: CASSLDLRTGRNTEAFF. CDR3 sequence (DNA): TGCGCCAGCAGCTTGGACCTTAGGACAGGTCGGAACACTGAAGCTTTCTTT. This chain joins TRBV5-1 and TRBJ1-1; TRBD1 matches at 7 bases. V lost 0 bases, J lost 1 base, and 9 bases stayed unmatched. The CDR3 has 17 amino acids. In germline, CDR1 is SGHRS, CDR2 YFSETQ.

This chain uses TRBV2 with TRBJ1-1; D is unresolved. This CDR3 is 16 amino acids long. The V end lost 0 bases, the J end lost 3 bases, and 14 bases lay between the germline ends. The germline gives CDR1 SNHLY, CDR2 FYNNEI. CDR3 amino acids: CASSEASTGPYTEAFF. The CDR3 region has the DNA TGTGCCAGCAGTGAAGCGTCTACCGGGCCCTACACTGAAGCTTTCTTT.

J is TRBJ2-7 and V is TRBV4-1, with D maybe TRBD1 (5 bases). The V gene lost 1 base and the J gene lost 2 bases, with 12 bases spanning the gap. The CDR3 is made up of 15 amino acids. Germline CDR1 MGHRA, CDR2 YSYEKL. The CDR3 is CASSQVADTAYEQYF. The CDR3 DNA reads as TGCGCCAGCAGCCAAGTGGCGGACACCGCCTACGAGCAGTACTTC.

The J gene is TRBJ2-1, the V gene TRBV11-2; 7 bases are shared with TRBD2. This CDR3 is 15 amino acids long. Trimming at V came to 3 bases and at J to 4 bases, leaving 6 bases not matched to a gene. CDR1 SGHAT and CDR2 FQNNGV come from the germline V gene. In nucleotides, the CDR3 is TGTGCCAGCAGCTTTACGGGGGGAGAATACAATGAGCAGTTCTTC. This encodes CASSFTGGEYNEQFF.

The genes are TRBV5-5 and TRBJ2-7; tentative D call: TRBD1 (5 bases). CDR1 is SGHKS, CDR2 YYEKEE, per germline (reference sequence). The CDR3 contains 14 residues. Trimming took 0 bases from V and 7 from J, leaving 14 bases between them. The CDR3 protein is CASSLALAGPEQYF. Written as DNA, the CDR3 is TGTGCCAGCAGCTTGGCTTTAGCAGGGCCGGAGCAGTACTTC.

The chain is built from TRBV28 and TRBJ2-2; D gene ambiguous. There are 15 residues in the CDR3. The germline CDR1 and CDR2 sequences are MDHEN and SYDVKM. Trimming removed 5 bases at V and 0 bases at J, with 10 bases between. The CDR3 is CASSVGMANTGELFF. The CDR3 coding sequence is TGTGCCAGCAGTGTAGGGATGGCGAACACCGGGGAGCTGTTTTTT.

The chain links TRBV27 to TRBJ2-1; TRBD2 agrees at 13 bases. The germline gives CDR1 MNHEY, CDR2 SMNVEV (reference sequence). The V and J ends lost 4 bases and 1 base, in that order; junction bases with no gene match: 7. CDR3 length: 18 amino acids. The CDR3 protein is CASSSPTSGGKSYNEQFF. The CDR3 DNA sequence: TGTGCCAGCAGTTCCCCGACTAGCGGGGGGAAGTCCTACAATGAGCAGTTCTTC.

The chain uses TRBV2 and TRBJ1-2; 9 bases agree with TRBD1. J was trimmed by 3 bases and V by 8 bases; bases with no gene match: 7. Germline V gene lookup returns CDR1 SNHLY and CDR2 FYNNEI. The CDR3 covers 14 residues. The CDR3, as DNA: TGTGCCAGCCCCGGGACAGGGATCTACTATGGCTACACCTTC. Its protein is CASPGTGIYYGYTF. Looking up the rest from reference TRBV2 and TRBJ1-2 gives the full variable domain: EPEVTQTPSHQVTQMGQEVILRCVPISNHLYFYWYRQILGQKVEFLVSFYNNEISEKSEIFDDQFSVERPDGSNFTLKIRSTKLEDSAMYFCASPGTGIYYGYTFGSGTRLTVV.